This TCR beta chain was captured by sequencing in a study of T cells in Graves' hyperthyroidism and ophthalmopathy. Researchers amplified the TCR beta CDR3 regions from RNA transcripts. First-round RT-PCR with HTBI primers amplified the TCR CDR3 region. TCRdb re-derived calls from the multiplex PCR reads in MiXCR, one entry per CDR3 protein. The table records 250,000 to 400,000 distinct CDR3 sequences, roughly 13% of them present only once. The ends were cut back, 5 bases at V and 9 bases at J, with 20 bases in the middle. There are 14 residues in the CDR3. CDR1 is SGHVS, CDR2 FQNEAQ, per germline. Ten or more counts support this clonotype.

The sequence came from a middle-aged woman with Graves' ophthalmopathy. The rearrangement joins TRBV7-8 to TRBJ2-7; D possibly matches TRBD1 or TRBD2 (5 bases each). The source material was blood. CDR3 in amino acids: CASSPGTIPSGQYF. The CDR3 region has the DNA TGTGCCAGCAGCCCCGGGACGATCCCGTCAGGGCAGTACTTC.